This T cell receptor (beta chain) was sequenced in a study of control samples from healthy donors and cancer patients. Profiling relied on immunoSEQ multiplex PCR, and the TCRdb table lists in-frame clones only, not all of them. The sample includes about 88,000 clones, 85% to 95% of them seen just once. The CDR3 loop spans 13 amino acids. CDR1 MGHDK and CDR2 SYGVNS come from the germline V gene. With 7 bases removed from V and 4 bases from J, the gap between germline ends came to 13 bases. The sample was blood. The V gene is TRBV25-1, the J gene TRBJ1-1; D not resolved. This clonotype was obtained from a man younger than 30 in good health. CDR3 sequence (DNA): TGTGCCAGCACCCAGACCGGAGGCACTGAAGCTTTCTTT. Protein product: CASTQTGGTEAFF.